Listed here are 31 T cell receptor beta chains from one sample, sequenced in a study of control samples from healthy donors and cancer patients. Clones were read by immunoSEQ multiplex PCR, and TCRdb kept only the in-frame ones, dropping some. Of approximately 150,000 clones in the sample, 91% were seen once. The sequenced sample was blood. These receptors were obtained from a man aged 25 to 40 in good health.

This chain joins TRBV7-2 and TRBJ1-1, with a weak D call TRBD1 (6 bases). Germline V gene sequence: CDR1 SGHTA, CDR2 FQGNSA. This CDR3 is 15 amino acids long. Trimming shortened V by 1 base and J by 4 bases, and 13 bases separated the two germline ends. The CDR3 region is CASSLVGGGGTEAFF. CDR3 DNA sequence: TGTGCCAGCAGCTTAGTAGGCGGGGGCGGCACTGAAGCTTTCTTT.

This chain links TRBV11-2 with TRBJ1-2; no clear D. V was clipped by 1 base and J by 7 bases, with 7 bases between them. CDR1 and CDR2 from the germline V gene are SGHAT and FQNNGV. The length of the CDR3 is 12 residues. CDR3 protein: CASSLVGSGYTF. The DNA of the CDR3 is TGTGCCAGCAGCTTAGTAGGGTCTGGCTACACCTTC.

A single count supports this clone. The chain is built from TRBV5-1 and TRBJ1-3, with D uncertain. The CDR3 consists of 14 residues. With 2 bases removed from V and 0 bases from J, the gap between germline ends came to 6 bases. Germline V gene lookup returns CDR1 SGHRS and CDR2 YFSETQ. In DNA form, the CDR3 reads TGCGCCAGCAGCTTAGAGGACTCTGGAAACACCATATATTTT. Translated, it gives CASSLEDSGNTIYF.

This clone has a single count. This sequence joins TRBV19 and TRBJ2-1; D is possibly TRBD1 (5 bases). Deletions cut 6 bases from V and 4 bases from J, with 10 bases between. This CDR3 region has 13 residues. Germline V gives CDR1 LNHDA, CDR2 SQIVND (reference sequence). This chain's CDR3 is CASSFTGYNEQFF. CDR3 sequence (DNA): TGTGCCAGTAGCTTTACAGGTTACAATGAGCAGTTCTTC.

This chain uses TRBV29-1 with TRBJ2-4; D perhaps matches TRBD1 (6 bases). This CDR3 is 15 amino acids long. Germline V CDR1 and CDR2: SQVTM, ANQGSEA. The germline V and J ends were trimmed by 6 bases and 0 bases, with 15 bases remaining between them. CDR3 loop: CSVVITGSAKNIQYF. CDR3 DNA: TGCAGCGTCGTAATAACAGGGTCAGCCAAAAACATTCAGTACTTC.

The count of this clone is one. The chain couples TRBV11-2 to TRBJ1-5, with D perhaps TRBD1 (6 bases). Germline V gene sequence: CDR1 SGHAT, CDR2 FQNNGV. The CDR3 is made up of 14 amino acids. Trimming pared 0 bases from V and 6 bases from J, leaving 9 bases between. The chain's CDR3 is CASSLEGGGQPQHF. The CDR3 DNA reads TGTGCCAGCAGCTTAGAAGGGGGGGGTCAGCCCCAGCATTTT.

The chain is built from TRBV5-4 and TRBJ1-2; 9 nucleotides align to TRBD1. Germline CDR1 reads SGHNT; CDR2 reads YYREEE (reference sequence). After removal of 0 bases from V and 6 bases from J, the junction contained 6 bases not matched to a gene. The CDR3 consists of 15 residues. This CDR3 is CASSLVTGGEDGYTF. DNA of the CDR3: TGTGCCAGCAGCTTGGTTACAGGGGGCGAGGATGGCTACACCTTC. Full variable domain (outside the CDR3, taken from reference TRBV5-4 and TRBJ1-2): ETGVTQSPTHLIKTRGQQVTLRCSSQSGHNTVSWYQQALGQGPQFIFQYYREEENGRGNFPPRFSGLQFPNYSSELNVNALELDDSALYLCASSLVTGGEDGYTFGSGTRLTVV.

This rearrangement joins TRBV5-6 to TRBJ2-1; D gene ambiguous. The CDR3 extends over 12 amino acids. Germline V CDR1 and CDR2: SGHDT, YYEEEE. V was shortened by 4 bases and J by 7 bases, with 9 bases between the two germline ends. DNA of the CDR3: TGTGCCAGCAGCCTGGACCGGAATGAGCAGTTCTTC. Its protein product is CASSLDRNEQFF.

V is TRBV6-6 and J is TRBJ2-7, with D perhaps TRBD1 (6 bases). Trimming took off 6 bases at V and 6 bases at J, with 12 bases between the two ends. The germline CDR1 and CDR2 sequences are MNHNY and SVGAGI (reference sequence). CDR3 length equals 12 residues. Here the CDR3 DNA reads TGTGCCAGCAGCCCAGGACAGCTCGAGCAGTACTTC. Amino acid sequence: CASSPGQLEQYF.

The rearrangement joins TRBV10-3 to TRBJ1-5; weak D call: TRBD1 (5 bases). CDR1 and CDR2 (germline): ENHRY, SYGVKD. Between the trimmed V and J ends, which lost 6 bases and 9 bases, there was a span of 21 bases. This CDR3 has 15 amino acids. CDR3 protein: CAISRDPSVVRPQHF. In DNA form, the CDR3 reads TGTGCCATCAGCCGGGACCCCTCAGTCGTCCGGCCCCAGCATTTT.

The V call is TRBV6-1, the J call TRBJ1-6; 8 positions match TRBD1. Germline V gene sequence: CDR1 MNHNS, CDR2 SASEGT. CDR3 length: 15 residues. The V and J ends lost 0 bases and 9 bases, in that order; junction bases with no gene match: 4. The CDR3 sequence: CASSEADRGSSPLHF. CDR3 sequence (DNA): TGTGCCAGCAGTGAAGCCGACAGGGGTAGTTCACCCCTCCACTTT.

The chain uses TRBV7-3 and TRBJ2-3; D gene uncertain. Between the trimmed V and J ends, which lost 3 bases and 0 bases, there was a span of 4 bases. Germline values: CDR1 SGHTA, CDR2 FQGTGA. CDR3 length: 13 residues. CDR3 loop: CASSFGSTDTQYF. CDR3 DNA sequence: TGTGCCAGCAGCTTCGGCAGCACAGATACGCAGTATTTT.

V usage is TRBV7-2 and J usage is TRBJ2-7; the D is unclear. Germline V gene sequence: CDR1 SGHTA, CDR2 FQGNSA. The CDR3 is made up of 14 amino acids. The V end lost 1 base, the J end lost 2 bases, and 9 bases lay between the germline ends. CDR3 sequence reads: CASSLDTLTYEQYF. The CDR3, as DNA: TGTGCCAGCAGCTTAGACACGCTGACCTACGAGCAGTACTTC.

This clone turned up a few times. This sequence joins TRBV5-1 and TRBJ2-2; tentative D call: TRBD1 (5 bases). Germline lookup yields CDR1 SGHRS and CDR2 YFSETQ. The V end lost 0 bases, the J end lost 8 bases, and 14 bases lay between the germline ends. The CDR3 is 15 residues long. Written as DNA, the CDR3 is TGCGCCAGCAGCTTGGGACAGACGGTAATTGGGGAGCTGTTTTTT. Encoded protein: CASSLGQTVIGELFF.

This clone has just one count. The V gene is TRBV27, the J gene TRBJ1-1; a possible D gene is TRBD1 (5 bases). V was cut by 4 bases and J by 4 bases, with 19 bases left in between. Per the germline V gene, CDR1 is MNHEY and CDR2 is SMNVEV (reference sequence). CDR3 length equals 16 residues. The CDR3 DNA reads as TGTGCCAGCAGTTCCCCGGGACGGCACAAAACCACTGAAGCTTTCTTT. Its translation: CASSSPGRHKTTEAFF.

This clone occurred a few times. The V gene is TRBV23-1, the J gene TRBJ2-3; 7 nucleotides agree with TRBD1. TRBV23-1 belongs to the ORF category, with a function that is uncertain. Trimming at V came to 9 bases and at J to 2 bases, leaving 5 bases not matched to a gene. There are 13 residues in the CDR3. For the CDR3, the DNA is TGCGCCAGGGGACAGACCTCCACAGATACGCAGTATTTT. Translated: CARGQTSTDTQYF.

The V and J genes are TRBV6-5 and TRBJ1-1; maybe TRBD1 (6 bases). The CDR3 totals 15 residues. Between the trimmed V and J ends, which lost 8 bases and 1 base, there was a span of 17 bases. Germline V lookup: CDR1 MNHEY, CDR2 SVGAGI. CDR3 coding DNA: TGTGCCAGCGGCGGAATAGGGGGGACGAACACTGAAGCTTTCTTT. As protein: CASGGIGGTNTEAFF.

J is TRBJ2-7 and V is TRBV5-1; D is ambiguous. Per germline, CDR1 SGHRS and CDR2 YFSETQ. Trimming pared 5 bases from V and 3 bases from J, leaving 18 bases between. The CDR3 spans 15 residues. CDR3 DNA sequence: TGCGCCAGCAGGTTCGGAGACACGGATAACTACGAGCAGTACTTC. Its translation is CASRFGDTDNYEQYF.

This chain connects TRBV7-6 to TRBJ1-4; no firm D call. The CDR3 extends over 12 amino acids. Deletions cut 6 bases from V and 8 bases from J, with 10 bases between. CDR1 is SGHVS, CDR2 FNYEAQ, per germline. CDR3 in DNA: TGTGCCAGCAGTTCCCTGGGGGAAAAACTGTTTTTT. Residues: CASSSLGEKLFF.

The chain couples TRBV7-9 to TRBJ2-7, with D unclear. Germline V lookup: CDR1 SEHNR, CDR2 FQNEAQ (reference sequence). The CDR3 length is 13 residues. Trimming removed 4 bases at V and 0 bases at J, with 7 bases between. The CDR3 DNA reads TGTGCCAGCAGCTCACTCTACTCCTACGAGCAGTACTTC. It translates to CASSSLYSYEQYF.

CDR3 protein: CASSVGTAYGYTF. In DNA form, the CDR3 reads TGTGCCAGCAGCGTAGGGACGGCTTATGGCTACACCTTC. The chain combines TRBV9 with TRBJ1-2; D ambiguous. V shed 0 bases and J shed 5 bases, with 8 bases lying between them. The CDR3 extends over 13 amino acids. The germline V gene has CDR1 SGDLS and CDR2 YYNGEE.

CDR3 sequence: CASSLELAGDPSYEQYF. CDR3 bases: TGTGCCAGCAGCTTAGAACTTGCGGGGGACCCCTCCTACGAGCAGTACTTC. The rearrangement uses TRBV7-9 and TRBJ2-7, with TRBD2 identical over 7 bases. Germline loops: CDR1 SEHNR, CDR2 FQNEAQ (reference sequence). The CDR3 is 17 amino acids. V trimming: 1 base; J trimming: 0 bases; junction bases outside the gene matches: 9.

V and J are TRBV5-1 and TRBJ1-6; 8 bases line up with TRBD1. V trimming: 5 bases; J trimming: 8 bases; junction bases outside the gene matches: 6. Germline CDR1 and CDR2: SGHRS and YFSETQ. This CDR3 is built from 14 residues. In nucleotides, the CDR3 is TGCGCCAGCAGTTCAGGGGGCGCGGATTCACCCCTCCACTTT. Translating gives CASSSGGADSPLHF. The complete variable domain, with remaining parts taken from reference TRBV5-1 and TRBJ1-6, reads KAGVTQTPRYLIKTRGQQVTLSCSPISGHRSVSWYQQTPGQGLQFLFEYFSETQRNKGNFPGRFSGRQFSNSRSEMNVSTLELGDSALYLCASSSGGADSPLHFGNGTRLTVT.

The J gene is TRBJ2-3, the V gene TRBV2, with D perhaps matching TRBD2 (6 bases). The V gene lost 1 base and the J gene lost 4 bases, with 18 bases spanning the gap. The CDR3 spans 17 residues. The germline CDR1 and CDR2 sequences are SNHLY and FYNNEI. CDR3 coding DNA: TGTGCCAGCAGTGAAGTCGCAGGGCTAGCGCGCCCAGATACGCAGTATTTT. Translating gives CASSEVAGLARPDTQYF.

This sequence joins TRBV6-6 and TRBJ2-7, with D perhaps given as TRBD1 or TRBD2 (7 bases each). Deletions cut 6 bases from V and 1 base from J, with 16 bases between. Germline CDR1 is MNHNY and CDR2 is SVGAGI (reference sequence). This CDR3 has 15 residues. The CDR3 DNA reads as TGTGCCAGCAGGTCAGGGGGGGGCACTTCCTACGAGCAGTACTTC. It is translated as CASRSGGGTSYEQYF.

This clone was counted a single time. Additional DNA sequences in this sample encode the identical CDR3. The rearrangement joins TRBV12-3 or TRBV12-4 to TRBJ1-2, with TRBD1 matching over 8 bases. The CDR3 loop spans 13 amino acids. V was clipped by 6 bases and J by 4 bases; unmatched bases: 4. The CDR3 spells CASSTTGGYGYTF. The CDR3 DNA reads TGTGCCAGCAGCACCACAGGGGGCTATGGCTACACCTTC.

The chain employs TRBV12-5 and TRBJ2-2, with D tentatively TRBD1 (6 bases). The V gene lost 0 bases and the J gene lost 2 bases, with 7 bases spanning the gap. This CDR3 has 15 residues. Per the germline V gene, CDR1 is LGHNT and CDR2 is FRNRAP. CDR3 loop: CASGLVQGNTGELFF. The CDR3 coding sequence is TGTGCTAGTGGTTTGGTACAGGGTAACACCGGGGAGCTGTTTTTT. Full variable domain (rest looked up from reference TRBV12-5 and TRBJ2-2): DARVTQTPRHKVTEMGQEVTMRCQPILGHNTVFWYRQTMMQGLELLAYFRNRAPLDDSGMPKDRFSAEMPDATLATLKIQPSEPRDSAVYFCASGLVQGNTGELFFGEGSRLTVL.

The chain has TRBV12-3 or TRBV12-4 and TRBJ1-2; D not certain. There are 13 residues in the CDR3. V was shortened by 4 bases and J by 3 bases, with 9 bases between the two germline ends. CDR3 protein: CASSSGGHYGYTF. CDR3 nucleotides: TGTGCCAGCAGTTCGGGTGGACACTATGGCTACACCTTC.

This sequence joins TRBV21-1 and TRBJ2-1. TRBV21-1 is a documented pseudogene. The CDR3 covers 15 residues. The CDR3, as DNA: TGTGCCAGCAGCCGAGGGGCCGTCACCTACAATGAGCAGTTCTTC. It translates to CASSRGAVTYNEQFF.

For this clone: Other nucleotide sequences from this sample produce the same CDR3. The chain joins TRBV2 to TRBJ2-7; the match to TRBD1 covers 8 bases. CDR3 length equals 13 residues. Germline V gives CDR1 SNHLY, CDR2 FYNNEI. V shed 5 bases, J shed 2 bases, and the junction held 2 bases outside the gene matches. Written as DNA, the CDR3 is TGTGCCAGCAGTTCACAGGGGGCCTACGAGCAGTACTTC. This translates into CASSSQGAYEQYF.

This chain uses TRBV6-1 with TRBJ2-3; the match to TRBD2 covers 7 bases. Per germline, CDR1 MNHNS and CDR2 SASEGT. The CDR3 loop spans 16 amino acids. V gave up 2 bases and J gave up 0 bases; unmatched junction bases: 5. The CDR3 DNA reads TGTGCCAGCAGTGAAATAGGACTAGTCAGCACAGATACGCAGTATTTT. Protein sequence: CASSEIGLVSTDTQYF.